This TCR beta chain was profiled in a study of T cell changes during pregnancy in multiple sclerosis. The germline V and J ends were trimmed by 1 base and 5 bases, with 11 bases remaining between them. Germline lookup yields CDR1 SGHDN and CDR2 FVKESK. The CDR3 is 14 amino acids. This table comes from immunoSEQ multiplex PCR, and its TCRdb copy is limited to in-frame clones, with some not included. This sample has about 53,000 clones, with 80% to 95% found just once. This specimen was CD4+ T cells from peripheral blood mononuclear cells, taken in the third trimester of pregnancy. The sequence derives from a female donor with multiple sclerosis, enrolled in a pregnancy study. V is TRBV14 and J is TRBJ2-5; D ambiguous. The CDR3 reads CASSQARLRETQYF. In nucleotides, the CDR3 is TGTGCCAGCAGCCAAGCGAGGTTACGGGAGACCCAGTACTTC. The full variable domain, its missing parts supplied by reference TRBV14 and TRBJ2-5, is EAGVTQFPSHSVIEKGQTVTLRCDPISGHDNLYWYRRVMGKEIKFLLHFVKESKQDESGMPNNRFLAERTGGTYSTLKVQPAELEDSGVYFCASSQARLRETQYFGPGTRLLVL.